This record covers a single T cell receptor (beta chain). In the authors' workflow: Nucleated cell number was recorded as an estimate derived from reference gene primer amplification. The assay was immunoSEQ multiplex PCR, and TCRdb's table has in-frame clones only and misses some. That table supplies the V and J calls and clone size; D and trimming were determined from the DNA. There are some 290,000 clones in the sample; around 87% occur only once, and 3.6% lies in the top ten. The data stem from a study of blood T cell repertoires in COVID-19. Study at large: Sites across the United States, Italy and Spain contributed samples from acute and convalescent COVID-19. Nucleic acid was either cDNA or gDNA, and it came from T cells, B-cell-depleted T cells, or PBMCs.

Germline CDR1 and CDR2: LGHNA and YSLEER. Deletions cut 2 bases from V and 4 bases from J, with 9 bases between. The CDR3 covers 13 residues. The sequence was collected from a man aged 18 to 29 with active or convalescent COVID-19. J is TRBJ2-7 and V is TRBV4-3, with D possibly TRBD1 on 6 matching bases. The sample comprised peripheral blood. The DNA of the CDR3 is TGCGCCAGCAGCCAATGGGACATGTACGAGCAGTACTTC. Its translation: CASSQWDMYEQYF.